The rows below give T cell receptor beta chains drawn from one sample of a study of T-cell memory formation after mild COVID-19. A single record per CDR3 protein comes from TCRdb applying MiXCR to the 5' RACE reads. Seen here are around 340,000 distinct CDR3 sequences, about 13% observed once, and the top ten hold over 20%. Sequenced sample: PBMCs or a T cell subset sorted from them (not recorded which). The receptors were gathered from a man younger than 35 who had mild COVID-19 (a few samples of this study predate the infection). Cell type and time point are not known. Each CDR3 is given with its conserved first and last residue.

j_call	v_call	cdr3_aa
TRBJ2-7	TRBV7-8	CASSLGEYSYEQYF
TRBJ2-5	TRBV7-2	CASSLAGEQGRETQYF
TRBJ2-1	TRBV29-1	CSVEEGDRAPGEQFF
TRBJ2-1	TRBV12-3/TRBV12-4	CASSFGGSGEQFF
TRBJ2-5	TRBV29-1	CSVEYAGGGETQYF
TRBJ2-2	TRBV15	CATSSRTLALLGTRYTGELFF
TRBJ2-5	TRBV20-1	CSARGTGGRETQYF
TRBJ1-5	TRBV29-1	CSVSVGISNQPQHF
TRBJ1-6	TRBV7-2	CASSGQLDSPLHF
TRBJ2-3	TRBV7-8	CASSSVMTGGNADTQYF
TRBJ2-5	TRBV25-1	CAAGEGRQTQYF
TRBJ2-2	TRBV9	CASQGGQYTGELFF
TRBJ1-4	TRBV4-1	CASGKGEGEKLFF
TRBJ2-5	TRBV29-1	CSVDWGQETQYF
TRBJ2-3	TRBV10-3	CAISEFTSQYF
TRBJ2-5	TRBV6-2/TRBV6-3	CASSYSGPETQYF
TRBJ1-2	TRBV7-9	CASSSGGTPAAYGYTF
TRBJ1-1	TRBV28	CASSLSGLVGRGTEAFF
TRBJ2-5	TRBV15	CATSRVGASQETQYF
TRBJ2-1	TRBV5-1	CASSWGGSDYNEQFF
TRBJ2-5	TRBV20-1	CSARGLAGKETQYF
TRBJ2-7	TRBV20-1	CSARDHQGAGEQYF
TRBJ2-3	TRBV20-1	CSAIPGAGADTQYF
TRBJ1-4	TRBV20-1	CSVLETNEKLFF
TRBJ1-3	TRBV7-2	CASSLGPISGNTIYF
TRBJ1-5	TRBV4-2	CASSSGGPQHF
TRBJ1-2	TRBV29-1	CSVELRVQGYTF
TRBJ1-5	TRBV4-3	CASSQDSGSGQPQHF
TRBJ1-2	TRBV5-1	CASSVEDRRDYGYTF
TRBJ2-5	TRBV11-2	CASSQAYERIFGETQYF
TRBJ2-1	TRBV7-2	CASRAPPHTEQFF
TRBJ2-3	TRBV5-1	CASSRDPGTDTQYF
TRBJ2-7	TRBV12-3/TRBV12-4	CASSLSRTGALEQYF
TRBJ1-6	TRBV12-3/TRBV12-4	CASSKFRDTYNSPLHF
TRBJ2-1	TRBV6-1	CASVQGTYYKNEQFF
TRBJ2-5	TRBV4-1	CASSQEVTGRQETQYF
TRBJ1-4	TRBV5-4	CASSLARDEKLFF